A single sample is the source of the 15 T cell receptor beta chains below, sequenced in a study of cytomegalovirus exposure and HLA in healthy donors. PCR primers comprised 60 Vbeta and 13 Jbeta primers. Measured with immunoSEQ multiplex PCR; TCRdb has only the in-frame clones, and not every one. This sample has 65,000 to 85,000 clones, with roughly two thirds found just once. The sequencing input was PBMCs. These receptor sequences come from a man aged 60 to 69 in good health and CMV-seropositive.

This clone was counted a few times. This rearrangement joins TRBV2 to TRBJ1-3; D is unclear. Germline V lookup: CDR1 SNHLY, CDR2 FYNNEI. The CDR3 spans 14 residues. V lost 5 bases and J 4 bases, leaving 12 bases between the germline ends. CDR3 in amino acids: CASSFSGLGNTIYF. As DNA, the CDR3 is TGTGCCAGCAGTTTTTCGGGTCTAGGAAACACCATATATTTT.

The V call is TRBV7-2, the J call TRBJ2-3; D is perhaps TRBD1 (5 bases). This CDR3 contains 15 residues. The V gene lost 5 bases and the J gene lost 4 bases, with 16 bases spanning the gap. CDR1 and CDR2 from the germline V gene are SGHTA and FQGNSA. CDR3 loop: CASSTEVRAPDTQYF. Here the CDR3 DNA reads TGTGCCAGCAGCACCGAGGTCAGGGCCCCAGATACGCAGTATTTT.

The chain links TRBV29-1 to TRBJ1-1, with D maybe TRBD1 (6 bases). The CDR3 length is 13 residues. Germline CDR1 SQVTM, CDR2 ANQGSEA. Trimming took 4 bases from V and 6 from J, leaving 15 bases between them. In DNA, the CDR3 is TGCAGCGTTGTTCGGGGGGCGAGCGCTGAAGCTTTCTTT. It encodes CSVVRGASAEAFF. The full variable domain, rest sourced from reference TRBV29-1 and TRBJ1-1, is SAVISQKPSRDICQRGTSLTIQCQVDSQVTMMFWYRQQPGQSLTLIATANQGSEATYESGFVIDKFPISRPNLTFSTLTVSNMSPEDSSIYLCSVVRGASAEAFFGQGTRLTVV.

The chain carries TRBV18 and TRBJ2-2; D call uncertain. Germline values: CDR1 KGHSH, CDR2 LQKENI. The V gene lost 3 bases and the J gene lost 7 bases, with 12 bases spanning the gap. This CDR3 contains 14 residues. CDR3 nucleotide sequence: TGTGCCAGCTCACCCGGAGATCACGACGGGGAGCTGTTTTTT. Protein product: CASSPGDHDGELFF.

V and J are TRBV18 and TRBJ1-5, with 10 bases matching TRBD1. CDR1 KGHSH and CDR2 LQKENI come from the germline V gene. V was pared by 2 bases and J by 7 bases, with 5 bases of the junction left unmatched. The CDR3 totals 15 residues. CDR3 region: CASSPETGGRQPQHF. CDR3 DNA: TGTGCCAGCTCACCAGAGACAGGGGGCCGGCAGCCCCAGCATTTT.

This clone was counted a single time. The chain links TRBV5-4 to TRBJ1-6; 9 bases line up with TRBD1. The CDR3 is 15 residues long. CDR1 is SGHNT, CDR2 YYREEE, per germline (reference sequence). The trim removed 4 bases at V and 6 bases at J, leaving 5 bases unmatched. The CDR3 DNA is TGTGCCAGCAGCCCCTGGGGACAGGGTAATTCACCCCTCCACTTT. Its protein is CASSPWGQGNSPLHF.

The chain is built from TRBV11-2 and TRBJ2-7; 9 nucleotides line up with TRBD1. After removal of 5 bases from V and 1 base from J, the junction contained 6 bases not matched to a gene. The CDR3 length is 15 residues. Germline V gene lookup returns CDR1 SGHAT and CDR2 FQNNGV. The CDR3 bases are TGTGCCAGCAGCAAAGACAGGGGGGTTTCCTACGAGCAGTACTTC. Translating gives CASSKDRGVSYEQYF.

The chain links TRBV18 to TRBJ1-3; D unresolved. V was trimmed by 3 bases and J by 6 bases, leaving 9 bases between them. CDR3 length: 13 amino acids. CDR1 and CDR2 from the germline V gene are KGHSH and LQKENI. Here the CDR3 reads CASSPAGINTIYF. In DNA, the CDR3 is TGTGCCAGCTCACCGGCAGGTATAAACACCATATATTTT.

The rearrangement uses TRBV5-8 and TRBJ1-5; D gene ambiguous. V lost 0 bases and J lost 0, with 7 bases in between. CDR1 is SGHTS and CDR2 is YDEGEE in the germline V gene. There are 15 residues in the CDR3. In DNA, the CDR3 is TGTGCCAGCAGCTTGGTCGGTTATAGCAATCAGCCCCAGCATTTT. Translation: CASSLVGYSNQPQHF.

This clone was seen only a few times. V gene TRBV5-4 combines with J gene TRBJ1-1; TRBD1 is a possible D gene (5 bases). The germline V gene has CDR1 SGHNT and CDR2 YYREEE (reference sequence). The CDR3 has 13 amino acids. The ends were cut back, 5 bases at V and 6 bases at J, with 14 bases in the middle. CDR3 DNA: TGTGCCAGCAGTTCCCTTCAGGGCTCTGAAGCTTTCTTT. It yields the protein CASSSLQGSEAFF.

The gene calls are TRBV7-2 and TRBJ1-5; D is undetermined. Trimming took off 1 base at V and 0 bases at J, with 13 bases between the two ends. The CDR3 runs to 17 residues. Germline V gene sequence: CDR1 SGHTA, CDR2 FQGNSA. CDR3 residues: CASSLDVRSYSNQPQHF. In nucleotides, the CDR3 is TGTGCCAGCAGCTTAGACGTGAGATCATATAGCAATCAGCCCCAGCATTTT. Full variable domain (outside the CDR3, taken from reference TRBV7-2 and TRBJ1-5): GAGVSQSPSNKVTEKGKDVELRCDPISGHTALYWYRQSLGQGLEFLIYFQGNSAPDKSGLPSDRFSAERTGGSVSTLTIQRTQQEDSAVYLCASSLDVRSYSNQPQHFGDGTRLSIL.

This chain links TRBV9 with TRBJ2-3, with a possible D match to TRBD2 (6 bases). This CDR3 is built from 15 residues. V was cut by 4 bases and J by 5 bases, with 17 bases left in between. Germline V gives CDR1 SGDLS, CDR2 YYNGEE. The CDR3 region has the DNA TGTGCCAGCAGCTCAGGCGATAGCGGAGTAGATACGCAGTATTTT. It codes for CASSSGDSGVDTQYF. The complete variable domain, with remaining parts taken from reference TRBV9 and TRBJ2-3, reads DSGVTQTPKHLITATGQRVTLRCSPRSGDLSVYWYQQSLDQGLQFLIQYYNGEERAKGNILERFSAQQFPDLHSELNLSSLELGDSALYFCASSSGDSGVDTQYFGPGTRLTVL.

The V call is TRBV5-8, the J call TRBJ1-3, with 7 bases that match TRBD1. Germline values: CDR1 SGHTS, CDR2 YDEGEE. This CDR3 has 15 residues. With 4 bases clipped from V and 4 bases from J, the junction kept 8 bases outside the gene matches. CDR3 sequence reads: CASSPGQLRGNTIYF. The CDR3 nucleotides read TGTGCCAGCAGCCCGGGACAGTTGAGGGGAAACACCATATATTTT.

V gene TRBV25-1 combines with J gene TRBJ1-4, with 10 bases aligning to TRBD1. The J segment lost 9 bases and the V segment lost 6 bases, leaving 7 bases of the junction unmatched. Germline CDR1 is MGHDK and CDR2 is SYGVNS. The CDR3 contains 14 residues. CDR3 amino acids: CASRGQGEAQKLFF. CDR3 in DNA: TGTGCCAGCAGAGGACAGGGGGAGGCTCAAAAACTGTTTTTT.

The chain recombines TRBV7-9 with TRBJ1-4, with 9 nucleotides matching TRBD1. The V and J ends lost 0 bases and 10 bases, in that order; junction bases with no gene match: 6. The V gene's germline CDR1 is SEHNR and CDR2 FQNEAQ (reference sequence). The CDR3 is made up of 15 amino acids. The CDR3: CASSLALDRGVKLFF. CDR3 DNA sequence: TGTGCCAGCAGCTTAGCGCTGGACAGGGGAGTAAAACTGTTTTTT.